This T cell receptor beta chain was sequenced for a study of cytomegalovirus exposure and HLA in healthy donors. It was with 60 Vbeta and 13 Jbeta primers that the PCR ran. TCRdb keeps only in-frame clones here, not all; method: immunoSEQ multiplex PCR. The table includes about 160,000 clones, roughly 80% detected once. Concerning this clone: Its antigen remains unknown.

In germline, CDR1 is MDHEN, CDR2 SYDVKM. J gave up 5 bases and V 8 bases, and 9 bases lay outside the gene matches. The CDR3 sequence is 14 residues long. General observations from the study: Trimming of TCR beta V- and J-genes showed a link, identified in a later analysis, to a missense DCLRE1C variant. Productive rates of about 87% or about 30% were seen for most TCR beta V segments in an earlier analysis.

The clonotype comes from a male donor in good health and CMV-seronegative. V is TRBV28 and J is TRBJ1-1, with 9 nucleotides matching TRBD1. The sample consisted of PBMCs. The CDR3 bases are TGTGCCAGCGATACAGGGGGCGCGGGGACTGAAGCTTTCTTT. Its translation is CASDTGGAGTEAFF.